One sample yielded the 2 T cell receptor beta chains listed below, sequenced in a study of blood T cell repertoires in COVID-19. TCRdb keeps only in-frame clones here, not all; method: immunoSEQ multiplex PCR. The profile shows roughly 72,000 clones, approximately 85% of them singletons. Sequenced material: peripheral blood. The origin of the receptors is a woman aged 80 or over with active or convalescent COVID-19.

This chain links TRBV29-1 with TRBJ2-5, with TRBD2 matching over 11 bases. The CDR3 loop spans 16 amino acids. Germline CDR1 SQVTM, CDR2 ANQGSEA. V lost 4 bases and J lost 5; bases outside the gene matches: 12. This CDR3 is CSVAGLAGGSTETQYF. The CDR3 DNA sequence: TGCAGCGTTGCAGGGCTAGCGGGGGGTTCTACTGAGACCCAGTACTTC.

This clone has a single count. The chain is built from TRBV30 and TRBJ2-4, with D possibly matching TRBD2 (5 bases). The CDR3 runs to 19 residues. Germline V gives CDR1 GTSNPN, CDR2 SVGIG (reference sequence). V lost 3 bases, J lost 0 bases, and 24 bases lay in between. The CDR3 here is CAWSGFGRYSGLAKNIQYF. Written as DNA, the CDR3 is TGTGCCTGGAGCGGCTTTGGACGATATTCAGGACTAGCCAAAAACATTCAGTACTTC.